The 19 T cell receptor beta chains below were found in one sample sequenced in a study of cytotoxic CD8 clonotypes in ibrutinib-treated CLL. Sequencing used immunoSEQ multiplex PCR; TCRdb keeps in-frame clones, though not all of them. The sample lists 30,000 to 40,000 clones, 69% occurring once. Sequenced material: PBMCs, taken before ibrutinib treatment. These receptors all stem from a human donor with chronic lymphocytic leukemia.

The genes are TRBV5-8 and TRBJ2-5, with TRBD1 identical over 10 bases. Looked up from germline, CDR1 is SGHTS and CDR2 is YDEGEE. Trimming took 5 bases from V and 4 from J; bases not matched to a gene: 8. CDR3 length: 15 amino acids. In DNA, the CDR3 is TGTGCCAGCAGTCCGGGACAGGGGATTACAGAGACCCAGTACTTC. This codes for CASSPGQGITETQYF.

This chain connects TRBV7-8 to TRBJ1-5; possibly TRBD1 for D (6 bases). The V gene's germline CDR1 is SGHVS and CDR2 FQNEAQ. CDR3 length equals 17 residues. The germline V and J ends were trimmed by 1 base and 9 bases, with 22 bases remaining between them. The CDR3 nucleotides are TGTGCCAGCAGCTTAGGCGGGACAACGTGGATCAGTACGCCCCAGCATTTT. Residues: CASSLGGTTWISTPQHF.

This chain connects TRBV5-1 to TRBJ1-1; D not resolved. Germline-derived CDR1 and CDR2 are SGHRS and YFSETQ. The CDR3 runs 15 residues. V lost 6 bases, J lost 0 bases, and 15 bases lay in between. The DNA of the CDR3 is TGCGCCAGCACCCCGTTGGGAGGGTTGAACACTGAAGCTTTCTTT. Amino acid sequence: CASTPLGGLNTEAFF.

V and J are TRBV5-4 and TRBJ2-3; TRBD1 agrees at 8 bases. This CDR3 has 14 amino acids. The V gene's germline CDR1 is SGHNT and CDR2 YYREEE (reference sequence). V lost 4 bases to trimming and J lost 6 bases; unmatched junction nucleotides: 7. The CDR3 spells CASSADRGRDTQYF. The DNA for the CDR3 is TGTGCCAGCAGCGCAGACAGGGGCCGGGATACGCAGTATTTT.

The chain has TRBV5-1 and TRBJ2-3, with 8 positions matching TRBD2. The germline gives CDR1 SGHRS, CDR2 YFSETQ. The CDR3 loop spans 14 amino acids. The J segment lost 5 bases and the V segment lost 5 bases, leaving 7 bases of the junction unmatched. This CDR3 is CASRSVGGEDTQYF. The CDR3, as DNA: TGCGCCAGCAGGAGTGTCGGGGGGGAAGATACGCAGTATTTT.

This chain joins TRBV5-6 and TRBJ1-5; no firm D call. This CDR3 region has 14 residues. Trimming removed 0 bases from V and 3 bases from J, with 7 bases in between. From germline, CDR1 is SGHDT and CDR2 YYEEEE. CDR3 sequence reads: CASSLVGLNQPQHF. The CDR3 nucleotides read TGTGCCAGCAGCTTGGTAGGGCTCAATCAGCCCCAGCATTTT.

This chain connects TRBV12-1 to TRBJ1-4; the D call of TRBD1 is as the table states it, not checked on the DNA. TRBV12-1 is marked as a pseudogene. The CDR3 consists of 16 residues. CDR3 sequence (DNA): TGTGCCAGCAGCTTCAAAGGACAGCCAACTAATGAAAAACTGTTTTTT. It codes for CASSFKGQPTNEKLFF.

This chain links TRBV4-1 with TRBJ2-1, with D possibly TRBD1 on 5 matching bases. The ends were cut back, 3 bases at V and 0 bases at J, with 15 bases in the middle. Germline V gives CDR1 MGHRA, CDR2 YSYEKL. The CDR3 extends over 17 amino acids. Here the CDR3 reads CASSQTRERSSYNEQFF. DNA for the CDR3: TGCGCCAGCAGCCAGACCAGGGAAAGGAGCTCCTACAATGAGCAGTTCTTC.

The chain joins TRBV5-1 to TRBJ1-1; 7 nucleotides match TRBD1. The length of the CDR3 is 15 residues. Germline CDR1 reads SGHRS; CDR2 reads YFSETQ. Trimming removed 0 bases from V and 2 bases from J; junction bases left unmatched: 4. The CDR3: CASSLGTGTNTEAFF. In nucleotides, the CDR3 is TGCGCCAGCAGCTTGGGGACAGGCACCAACACTGAAGCTTTCTTT.

There are a few counts of this clone. The chain combines TRBV9 with TRBJ1-2, with D tentatively TRBD1 (5 bases). The CDR3 is made up of 16 amino acids. Germline loops: CDR1 SGDLS, CDR2 YYNGEE. The V end was cut by 0 bases, the J end by 2 bases, with 14 bases between. The CDR3 bases are TGTGCCAGCAGCGTAGACGCGGGACGCAAAAACTATGGCTACACCTTC. Protein: CASSVDAGRKNYGYTF. The whole variable domain, filled in from reference TRBV9 and TRBJ1-2, reads DSGVTQTPKHLITATGQRVTLRCSPRSGDLSVYWYQQSLDQGLQFLIQYYNGEERAKGNILERFSAQQFPDLHSELNLSSLELGDSALYFCASSVDAGRKNYGYTFGSGTRLTVV.

This clone was detected once. J is TRBJ1-2 and V is TRBV21-1; TRBD1, as called in the table, went unchecked against the DNA. TRBV21-1 is described as a pseudogene. The CDR3 totals 15 residues. The chain's CDR3 is CASSKGGQGRNGYTF. The CDR3 DNA is TGTGCCAGCAGCAAAGGGGGACAGGGACGAAATGGCTACACCTTC.

This rearrangement joins TRBV5-1 to TRBJ2-3; either TRBD1 or TRBD2 may supply D (6 bases each). CDR3 length: 16 amino acids. Trimming cost V 0 bases and J 6 bases, with 17 bases left between them. Germline V CDR1 and CDR2: SGHRS, YFSETQ. In nucleotides, the CDR3 is TGCGCCAGCAGCTTGGAATACTATCAGGGGAGGGATACGCAGTATTTT. This codes for CASSLEYYQGRDTQYF.

This clone was detected a few times. The chain joins TRBV9 to TRBJ2-3, with D maybe TRBD1 (6 bases). The CDR3 length is 13 residues. V shed 5 bases and J shed 3 bases, with 10 bases lying between them. CDR1 and CDR2 (germline): SGDLS, YYNGEE. The CDR3 DNA reads as TGTGCCAGCAGTGAAGGGGGAACAGATACGCAGTATTTT. Its translation: CASSEGGTDTQYF.

The chain employs TRBV27 and TRBJ2-3; D gene uncertain. V was clipped by 6 bases and J by 0 bases, with 22 bases between them. This CDR3 has 18 amino acids. Germline V lookup: CDR1 MNHEY, CDR2 SMNVEV (reference sequence). CDR3 sequence (DNA): TGTGCCAGCAGCCTCAGATACGCCCAAATGTCTAGCACAGATACGCAGTATTTT. Translation: CASSLRYAQMSSTDTQYF.

The rearrangement uses TRBV5-6 and TRBJ2-7; possible D gene TRBD1, 6 bases. The CDR3 covers 16 residues. Germline assignment: CDR1 SGHDT and CDR2 YYEEEE. Trimming cost V 2 bases and J 7 bases, with 22 bases left between them. The CDR3 DNA reads TGTGCCAGCAGCTTCGGGGTTGGAATTCAGGGGCGAGAGCAGTACTTC. This translates into CASSFGVGIQGREQYF.

The chain couples TRBV6-6 to TRBJ2-1; no firm D call. Germline V gives CDR1 MNHNY, CDR2 SVGAGI (reference sequence). V lost 8 bases to trimming and J lost 6 bases, with 8 bases between them. The CDR3 runs 11 residues. The CDR3 sequence is CASGIRNEQFF. The CDR3, as DNA: TGTGCCAGCGGAATCCGCAATGAGCAGTTCTTC.

V and J are TRBV9 and TRBJ2-7, with D perhaps TRBD1 or TRBD2 (5 bases each). Trimming left V 0 bases short and J 6 bases short, with 16 bases between. The CDR3 spans 15 residues. In germline, CDR1 is SGDLS, CDR2 YYNGEE. The CDR3 coding sequence is TGTGCCAGCAGCGTAGCTATCGGCCCTGGGACCGAGCAGTACTTC. Protein: CASSVAIGPGTEQYF.

The chain links TRBV5-6 to TRBJ2-7; D is unclear. V lost 4 bases and J lost 0, with 8 bases in between. The CDR3 totals 13 residues. Germline CDR1 SGHDT, CDR2 YYEEEE. CDR3 loop: CASSRPYSYEQYF. CDR3 nucleotides: TGTGCCAGCAGCCGTCCGTACTCCTACGAGCAGTACTTC. The full variable domain, completed using reference TRBV5-6 and TRBJ2-7, is DAGVTQSPTHLIKTRGQQVTLRCSPKSGHDTVSWYQQALGQGPQFIFQYYEEEERQRGNFPDRFSGHQFPNYSSELNVNALLLGDSALYLCASSRPYSYEQYFGPGTRLTVT.

This clone was recorded only once. V is TRBV5-1 and J is TRBJ1-4; D gene unclear. The CDR3 totals 14 residues. The germline V gene has CDR1 SGHRS and CDR2 YFSETQ. Trimming pared 4 bases from V and 0 bases from J, leaving 7 bases between. CDR3 residues: CASSERTTNEKLFF. The CDR3 DNA reads as TGCGCCAGCAGCGAACGGACAACTAATGAAAAACTGTTTTTT.